The 2 T cell receptor beta chains given below trace back to one sample, sequenced in a study of regulatory T cells in long-lasting Graves disease. Construction of the TCR beta libraries employed iRepertoire HTBI primers in conjunction with Arm-PCR of CDR3 regions. Each CDR3 protein gets one entry after TCRdb re-called the multiplex PCR reads with MiXCR. This sample has roughly 490,000 distinct CDR3 sequences; approximately 23% occur once, and the top ten carry roughly 13%. Regarding time point: persistent/refractory GD, antithyroid drugs over 5 years with positive TRAb. PBMC RNA served as the TCR library source. This material consisted of peripheral blood mononuclear cells (PBMCs), taken when the disease was refractory, from a patient treated with antithyroid drugs. Receptors were obtained from a female donor with Graves disease.

In its sample, this clonotype was seen a few times. The rearrangement joins TRBV3-1 to TRBJ2-5; D tentatively reads TRBD1 or TRBD2 (6 bases each). V was cut by 0 bases and J by 5 bases, with 16 bases left in between. The CDR3 totals 16 residues. Germline CDR1 is LGHDT and CDR2 is YNNKEL (reference sequence). The DNA for the CDR3 is TGTGCCAGCAGCCAAGACTCCGGGGGCGGCTGGGAGACCCAGTACTTC. Translating gives CASSQDSGGGWETQYF.

V is TRBV29-1 and J is TRBJ2-6; perhaps TRBD1 as D (5 bases). Trimming left V 5 bases short and J 2 bases short, with 7 bases between. The CDR3 sequence is 13 residues long. Germline V gene data show CDR1 as SQVTM and CDR2 as ANQGSEA. The CDR3 spells CSVRGTGANVLTF. CDR3 DNA sequence: TGCAGCGTTAGGGGTACTGGGGCCAACGTCCTGACTTTC. The entire variable domain, with the rest obtained from reference TRBV29-1 and TRBJ2-6, is as follows: SAVISQKPSRDICQRGTSLTIQCQVDSQVTMMFWYRQQPGQSLTLIATANQGSEATYESGFVIDKFPISRPNLTFSTLTVSNMSPEDSSIYLCSVRGTGANVLTFGAGSRLTVL.